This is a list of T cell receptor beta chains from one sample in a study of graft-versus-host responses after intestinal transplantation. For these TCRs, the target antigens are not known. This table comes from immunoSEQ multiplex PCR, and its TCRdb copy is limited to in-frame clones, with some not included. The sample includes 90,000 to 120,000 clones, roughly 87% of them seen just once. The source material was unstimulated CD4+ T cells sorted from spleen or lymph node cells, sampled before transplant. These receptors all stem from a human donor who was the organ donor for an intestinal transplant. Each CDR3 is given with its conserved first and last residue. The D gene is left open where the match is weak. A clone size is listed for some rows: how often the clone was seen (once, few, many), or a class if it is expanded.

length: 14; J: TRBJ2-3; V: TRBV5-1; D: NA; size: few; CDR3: CASSLVVDTDTQYF; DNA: TGCGCCAGCAGCTTGGTAGTGGACACAGATACGCAGTATTTT
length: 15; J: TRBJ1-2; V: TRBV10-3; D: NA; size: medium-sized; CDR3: CAISTPAGRNYGYTF; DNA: TGTGCCATCAGTACACCTGCAGGGCGTAACTATGGCTACACCTTC
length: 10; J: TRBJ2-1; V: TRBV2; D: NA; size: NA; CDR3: CASSVYEQFF; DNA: TGTGCCAGCAGTGTCTATGAGCAGTTCTTC
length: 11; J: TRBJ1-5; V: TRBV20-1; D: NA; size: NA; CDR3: CSARVDQPQHF; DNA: TGCAGTGCTAGAGTGGATCAGCCCCAGCATTTT
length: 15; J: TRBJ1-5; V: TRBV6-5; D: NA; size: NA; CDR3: CASRIGRVDNQPQHF; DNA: TGTGCCAGCAGGATAGGCAGGGTAGACAATCAGCCCCAGCATTTT
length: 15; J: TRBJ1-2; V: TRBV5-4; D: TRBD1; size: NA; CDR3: CASSLTSTGGDGYTF; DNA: TGTGCCAGCAGCTTGACCTCGACAGGGGGGGATGGCTACACCTTC
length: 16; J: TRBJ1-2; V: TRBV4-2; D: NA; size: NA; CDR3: CASSQDPVSERDGYTF; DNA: TGTGCCAGCAGCCAAGATCCCGTTTCTGAGAGGGATGGCTACACCTTC
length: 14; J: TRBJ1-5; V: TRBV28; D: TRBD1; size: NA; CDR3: CASSLATGGQPQHF; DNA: TGTGCCAGCAGTCTAGCGACAGGGGGACAGCCCCAGCATTTT
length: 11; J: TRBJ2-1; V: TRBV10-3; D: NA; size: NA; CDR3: CAIRGGIGQFF; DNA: TGTGCCATCAGGGGGGGAATAGGGCAGTTCTTC
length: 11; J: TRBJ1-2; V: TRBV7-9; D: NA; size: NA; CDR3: CASSLEIGYTF; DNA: TGTGCCAGCAGCTTGGAAATTGGCTACACCTTC
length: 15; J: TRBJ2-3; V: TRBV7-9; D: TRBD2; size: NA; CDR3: CASSLTRGEADTQYF; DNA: TGTGCCAGCAGCTTGACGCGGGGGGAGGCAGATACGCAGTATTTT
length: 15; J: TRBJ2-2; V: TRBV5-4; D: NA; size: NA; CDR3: CASSFPRGDTGELFF; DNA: TGTGCCAGCAGCTTCCCCAGGGGCGACACCGGGGAGCTGTTTTTT
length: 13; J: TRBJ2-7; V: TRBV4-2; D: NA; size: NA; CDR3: CASSQETWGEQYF; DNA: TGTGCCAGCAGCCAAGAAACTTGGGGGGAGCAGTACTTC
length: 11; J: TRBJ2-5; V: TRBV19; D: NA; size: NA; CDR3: CASSIRETQYF; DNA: TGTGCCAGTAGTATTCGGGAGACCCAGTACTTC
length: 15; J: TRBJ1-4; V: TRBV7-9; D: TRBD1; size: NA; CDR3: CASSGTGGEGEKLFF; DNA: TGTGCCAGCAGCGGGACAGGGGGCGAGGGTGAAAAACTGTTTTTT
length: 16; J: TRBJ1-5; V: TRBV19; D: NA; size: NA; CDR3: CASSMGRPHSNQPQHF; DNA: TGTGCCAGTAGTATGGGCAGACCCCATAGCAATCAGCCCCAGCATTTT
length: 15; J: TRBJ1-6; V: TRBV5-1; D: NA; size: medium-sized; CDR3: CASSFADRNNSPLHF; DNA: TGCGCCAGCAGCTTCGCAGACAGAAATAATTCACCCCTCCACTTT
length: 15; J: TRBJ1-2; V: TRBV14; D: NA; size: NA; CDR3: CASSQVRQGGVGYTF; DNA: TGTGCCAGCAGCCAAGTACGTCAAGGTGGGGTTGGCTACACCTTC
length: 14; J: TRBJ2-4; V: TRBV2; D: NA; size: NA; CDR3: CASSVQGSKNIQYF; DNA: TGTGCCAGCAGTGTACAGGGAAGCAAAAACATTCAGTACTTC
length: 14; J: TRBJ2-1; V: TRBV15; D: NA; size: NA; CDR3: CATSRERQYNEQFF; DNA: TGTGCCACCAGCAGAGAGAGACAGTACAATGAGCAGTTCTTC
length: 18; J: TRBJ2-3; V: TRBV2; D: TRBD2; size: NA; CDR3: CASMIGTSGASSTDTQYF; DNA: TGTGCCAGCATGATCGGGACTAGCGGGGCATCTAGCACAGATACGCAGTATTTT
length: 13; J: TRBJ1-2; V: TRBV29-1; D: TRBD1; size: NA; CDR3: CSVGGQGSYGYTF; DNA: TGCAGCGTTGGGGGACAGGGGAGCTATGGCTACACCTTC
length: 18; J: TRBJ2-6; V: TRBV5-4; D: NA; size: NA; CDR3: CASSLYRGLTSGANVLTF; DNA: TGTGCCAGCAGCTTATACAGGGGACTTACCTCTGGGGCCAACGTCCTGACTTTC
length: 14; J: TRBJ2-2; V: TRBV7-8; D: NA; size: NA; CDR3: CASSSYRVTGELFF; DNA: TGTGCCAGCAGCTCATACAGGGTCACCGGGGAGCTGTTTTTT
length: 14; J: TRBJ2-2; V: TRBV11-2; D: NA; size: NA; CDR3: CASSLVGAPGELFF; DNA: TGTGCCAGCAGCTTAGTCGGGGCGCCCGGGGAGCTGTTTTTT